The subject of this entry is one T cell receptor (beta chain). Its antigen remains unknown. PCR involved 60 Vbeta and 13 Jbeta primers. Repertoires were generated with immunoSEQ multiplex PCR, while TCRdb's copy carries only in-frame clones and drops some. The repertoire holds approximately 190,000 clones, with around 86% as singletons. Germline loops: CDR1 MGHRA, CDR2 YSYEKL. The CDR3 length is 15 residues. The ends were cut back, 4 bases at V and 1 base at J, with 14 bases in the middle. The data are from a study of cytomegalovirus exposure and HLA in healthy donors. General study points: The study had only CMV serostatus as immune exposure information. CMV antigen specificity of a few CMV-associated chains was confirmed in vitro.

The source material was PBMCs. The chain links TRBV4-1 to TRBJ2-7; the D gene is possibly TRBD1 (5 bases). This sequence originates from a man younger than 45 in good health and CMV-seronegative. In DNA, the CDR3 is TGCGCCAGCAGCCCTAGGGGCGCAGGTTCCTACGAGCAGTACTTC. It encodes CASSPRGAGSYEQYF.